Given below is one T cell receptor beta chain in context. Its antigen is still unknown. The sample contains more than one DNA sequence encoding this CDR3. The sample belongs to a study of shared clonotypes between healthy human individuals. Study findings and constraints: Among non-shared clonotypes, generation probabilities were lower than among those shared by all four donors. Donor scarcity curtailed the genetic and exposure-history diversity represented herein.

Clones were read by immunoSEQ multiplex PCR, and TCRdb kept only the in-frame ones, dropping some. Among about 1 million clones listed, around 78% were seen once. Material for sequencing was memory CD4+ T cells from PBMCs. Subset denoted: CD45RA-negative fraction. This clonotype originated in a young man in good health. Some clones in this sample may be carry-over from other donors' samples.

The CDR3 region has the DNA TGTGCCAGCAGCCGGACAGGGGACGAAAAACTGTTTTTT. Its translation is CASSRTGDEKLFF. This rearrangement joins TRBV4-2 to TRBJ1-4; the match to TRBD1 covers 9 bases. The germline gives CDR1 LGHNA, CDR2 YNFKEQ. CDR3 size: 13 residues. V lost 4 bases and J lost 8; bases outside the gene matches: 2.